This T cell receptor beta chain was retrieved from a study of blood T cell repertoires in COVID-19. At the level of the study: PBMCs, B-cell-depleted T cells, or T cells provided the cDNA or gDNA that made up the material.

The CDR3 length is 15 residues. V shed 3 bases and J shed 5 bases, with 13 bases lying between them. Per the germline V gene, CDR1 is SEHNR and CDR2 is FQNEAQ (reference sequence). Self-reported history from a screening survey and questionnaire set each donor's cohort. Within 2 weeks of study entry, exposed participants had contacted a PCR-confirmed or clinician-diagnosed COVID-19 case. Authors' processing steps: The authors estimated nucleated cell counts from reference gene primer amplification. Clones were read by immunoSEQ multiplex PCR, and TCRdb kept only the in-frame ones, dropping some. That table furnishes V, J and clone size, whereas the DNA furnished D and trimming. Among a few hundred thousand clones, 88% were seen once, and the ten largest hold about 0.94%. This clone has only one observation.

This TCR derives from a woman in her twenties or thirties who had been exposed to COVID-19. The sequenced sample consisted of PBMCs or T cells enriched from blood (not recorded which). The chain couples TRBV7-9 to TRBJ1-4, with a possible D match to TRBD1 (6 bases). The CDR3 sequence: CASSFDGGANEKLFF. CDR3 in DNA: TGTGCCAGCAGCTTTGACGGGGGGGCGAATGAAAAACTGTTTTTT. The whole variable domain, filled in from reference TRBV7-9 and TRBJ1-4, reads DTGVSQNPRHKITKRGQNVTFRCDPISEHNRLYWYRQTLGQGPEFLTYFQNEAQLEKSRLLSDRFSAERPKGSFSTLEIQRTEQGDSAMYLCASSFDGGANEKLFFGSGTQLSVL.